The entry below describes one TCR beta chain. This clonotype came up a few times. It lacks a known antigen. Base quality data are lacking; no much larger clone is found one base away. The CDR3 numbers 16 residues from cysteine through phenylalanine. Just the 48-base CDR3 DNA is kept, in frame starting at base 1. According to the germline V gene, CDR1 reads MDHEN and CDR2 reads SYDVKM. V ends up 9 bases short and J 6 bases short, with an unmatched junction base count of 13. This specimen belongs to a study of identical twins (dated by TCRdb to about 2016). Describing the broader study: TCR alpha and beta repertoires from monozygotic twins, unrelated adults of various ages and cord blood were deep-sequenced to test whether fetal clonotypes persist. To rule out contamination, replicate twin experiments were performed at different times with different library preparation protocols.

Points the paper makes about the study in general: Compared with coincidental sharing between unrelated individuals, out-of-frame TCR alpha sequences shared between twins had an excess of sequences with low generation probability. Fewer insertions were carried by abundant cord blood beta clonotypes, a similar but weaker trend appeared in young adult naive repertoires, and no such trend appeared in memory repertoires. Recombination models systematically underestimated out-of-frame TCR alpha sharing in monozygotic twins but agreed with sharing between unrelated individuals. The excess sharing between twins in beta out-of-frame sequences was weaker because fewer shared sequences reduced the signal-to-noise ratio. Because the same donors could not be followed over many years, the conclusions relied on cross-sectional statistical analysis. Invariant T cells such as MAIT and iNKT could partly confound zero-insertion analyses, though diverse VJ usage argued against this for most clonotypes.

Only healthy Caucasian donors were included. The twin cohort comprised three pairs of female monozygotic twins, all aged roughly 18 to 30 years. Positive isolation kits from Invitrogen were used to isolate CD4+ and CD8+ T cell populations. The library came from 5' RACE. Sequencing was performed on an Illumina HiSeq 2000. A universal primer binding site was introduced by template switching, and a unique molecular identifier was present in the final cDNA, enabling accurate counting of TCR cDNA molecules. Specific primers in the conserved constant-segment region were used to synthesize first-strand cDNA for TCR alpha and beta chains. To control for contamination, each cDNA library was double barcoded with a SMART-Mk sample barcode plus Illumina barcodes. TruSeq adapter sequences and Illumina sample barcodes were added in two successive PCR steps. TCR alpha and beta cDNA libraries were sequenced on the Illumina HiSeq platform with custom primers. The study's own analysis went as follows. MiGEC processed the raw reads to extract unique molecular identifiers, while MiXCR was used to determine the CDR3 positions. Recombination models were inferred per individual with the repgenHMM and IGoR tools using an EM algorithm. The tcR package in R was used for shared clonotype analysis, with sharing normalized by the product of cloneset sizes. Out-of-frame nonproductive sequences were analyzed to study raw recombination free of thymic and clonal selection effects. TCRdb reprocessing: public reads trimmed at Q25 with fastp, clones called with MiXCR, in-frame beta chains kept. Each record represents a unique CDR3 protein, reported with the most common genes and DNA among its rows. The V and J calls, along with clone size, are taken from TCRdb and not from the paper's own processing. The sample table records 450,000 or so distinct CDR3 sequences; approximately 14% of these occur just once. The ten biggest clones cover more than 0.5% of the sample.

These data are also associated with another study on yellow fever vaccine responses in identical twins. The second paper states: According to the authors, the vaccine-induced T cell response in identical twins seemed to be partly convergent and partly specific to each individual. In the study, vaccine-responding T cell clones were precisely tracked in identical twins.

The sequence links TRBV28 to TRBJ2-1, with 11 central nucleotides matching TRBD2. The sequence came from a woman aged 18-29 years in good health. The sample comprised CD4+ T cells sorted from blood. Here the CDR3 is given as CASTHSGRAAGNEQFF. The sequenced DNA is TGTGCCAGTACCCATAGCGGGAGGGCCGCGGGCAATGAGCAGTTCTTC.